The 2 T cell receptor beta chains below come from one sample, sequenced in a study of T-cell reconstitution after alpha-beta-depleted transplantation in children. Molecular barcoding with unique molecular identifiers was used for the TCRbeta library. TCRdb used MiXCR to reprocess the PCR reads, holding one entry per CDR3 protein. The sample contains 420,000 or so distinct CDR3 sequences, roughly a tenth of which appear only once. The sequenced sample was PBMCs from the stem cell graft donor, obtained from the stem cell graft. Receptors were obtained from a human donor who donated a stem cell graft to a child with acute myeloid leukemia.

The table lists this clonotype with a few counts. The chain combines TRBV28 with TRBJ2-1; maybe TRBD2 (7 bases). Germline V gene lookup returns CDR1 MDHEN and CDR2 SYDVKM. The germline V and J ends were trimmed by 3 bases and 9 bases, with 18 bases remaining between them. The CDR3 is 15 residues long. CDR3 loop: CASSFGIGRGGEQFF. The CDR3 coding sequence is TGTGCCAGCAGTTTTGGGATAGGGAGGGGGGGTGAGCAGTTCTTC.

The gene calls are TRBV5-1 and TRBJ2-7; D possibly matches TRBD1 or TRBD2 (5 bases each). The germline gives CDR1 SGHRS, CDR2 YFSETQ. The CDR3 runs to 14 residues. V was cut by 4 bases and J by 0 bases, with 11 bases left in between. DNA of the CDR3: TGCGCCAGCAGCGAAGGGACCTCCTCCTACGAGCAGTACTTC. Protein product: CASSEGTSSYEQYF.